This TCR beta chain was sequenced during a study of cytomegalovirus exposure and HLA in healthy donors. On the study more broadly: There were just under 400 genotyped donors. Of these, 81% fell in the genetic ancestry cluster associated with self-reported Caucasian donors.

PCR used 60 Vbeta primers and 13 Jbeta primers. As handled by the study authors: Some 10 million of the 80 million or so unique TCR beta chains counted in a later analysis were shared. Sequenced by immunoSEQ multiplex PCR; TCRdb stores in-frame clones only, minus some. The V and J calls and clone size come from that table; D and trimming were worked out from the DNA. The table has fewer than 200,000 clones, over 70% seen once. Details on this clone: Antigen unknown.

There are 15 residues in the CDR3. Trimming pared 5 bases from V and 2 bases from J, leaving 16 bases between. From germline, CDR1 is SGHDT and CDR2 YYEEEE. Study observations and caveats: TCR sequences were mostly rare, though some public TCRs occurred in many donors.

Sequencing was done on a sample of PBMCs. The receptor comes from a man between 40 and 49 years old in good health and CMV-seropositive. This chain links TRBV5-6 with TRBJ1-2; tentative D call: TRBD1 (5 bases). DNA of the CDR3: TGTGCCAGCAGGGGCGCGCAGGGCCGGAACTATGGCTACACCTTC. Protein: CASRGAQGRNYGYTF. The entire variable domain, with the rest obtained from reference TRBV5-6 and TRBJ1-2, is as follows: DAGVTQSPTHLIKTRGQQVTLRCSPKSGHDTVSWYQQALGQGPQFIFQYYEEEERQRGNFPDRFSGHQFPNYSSELNVNALLLGDSALYLCASRGAQGRNYGYTFGSGTRLTVV.